This entry concerns a single T cell receptor beta chain. The antigen is unknown. Free of recent acute infections or vaccinations, the donors were healthy HIV-negative adults. The donors, all of them Caucasian adults, lived in Nashville, Tennessee. This CDR3 contains 17 residues. Germline values: CDR1 SGHTA, CDR2 FQGTGA. The V gene end was trimmed by 0 bases and the J gene end by 7 bases; junction bases not matched to a gene: 7. The data are from a study of shared clonotypes between healthy human individuals. General study findings and limits: A limitation of the genetic and exposure-history diversity represented arose from few donors.

Using ten immunoSEQ deep assay plates, investigators sequenced unsorted PBMC DNA. Assay: immunoSEQ multiplex PCR; the TCRdb copy retains only in-frame clones and omits some. The table has about 480,000 clones, about 79% seen once; the top ten hold around 12%. The clonotype was recovered from a woman aged 40 to 50 in good health. Some clones in this sample may be carry-over from other donors' samples. This chain uses TRBV7-3 with TRBJ2-1; 12 bases line up with TRBD2. Sequenced input: PBMCs. The CDR3, as DNA: TGTGCCAGCAGCTTAACTGCGCTAGCGGGAGGGCTAAATGAGCAGTTCTTC. Translation: CASSLTALAGGLNEQFF. The entire variable domain, with the rest obtained from reference TRBV7-3 and TRBJ2-1, is as follows: GAGVSQTPSNKVTEKGKYVELRCDPISGHTALYWYRQSLGQGPEFLIYFQGTGAADDSGLPNDRFFAVRPEGSVSTLKIQRTERGDSAVYLCASSLTALAGGLNEQFFGPGTRLTVL.